This T cell receptor beta chain was sequenced for a study of T-cell reconstitution after alpha-beta-depleted transplantation in children. This clonotype came up many times. This sample's TCRbeta library carried unique molecular identifier barcodes. TCRdb re-called the PCR reads with MiXCR, one entry per CDR3 protein. The repertoire includes a few hundred thousand distinct CDR3 sequences, about 9.4% of them detected once, and around 2.3% sits in the top ten. Germline V gives CDR1 DFQATT, CDR2 SNEGSKA (reference sequence). CDR3 length equals 17 residues. V lost 0 bases and J lost 0; bases outside the gene matches: 10.

This clonotype originated in a human donor who donated a stem cell graft to a child with acute lymphoblastic leukemia. This specimen was PBMCs from the stem cell graft donor, taken from the stem cell graft. The chain is built from TRBV20-1 and TRBJ2-5, with 7 bases that match TRBD1. In DNA form, the CDR3 reads TGCAGTGCTAGAGATATTGGAGCAGGGGGTAACCAAGAGACCCAGTACTTC. Its protein product is CSARDIGAGGNQETQYF.